The clone carrying this T cell receptor (beta chain) appeared a few times. The data were obtained in a study of blood T cell repertoires in COVID-19. Libraries were prepared by immunoSEQ multiplex PCR; TCRdb keeps only in-frame clonotypes and omits some of them. Of about 37,000 clones in the sample, around 90% were seen once. The CDR3 loop spans 14 amino acids. Trimming cost V 2 bases and J 5 bases, with 9 bases left between them. The germline CDR1 and CDR2 sequences are LNHNV and YYDKDF (reference sequence). The material sequenced was peripheral blood. The origin of this receptor is a human donor in a cohort sampled during active COVID-19. The V gene is TRBV15, the J gene TRBJ1-4; tentatively, D is TRBD1 (6 bases). The chain's CDR3 is CATSRLQGNEKLFF. CDR3 bases: TGTGCCACCAGCAGACTCCAGGGGAATGAAAAACTGTTTTTT.